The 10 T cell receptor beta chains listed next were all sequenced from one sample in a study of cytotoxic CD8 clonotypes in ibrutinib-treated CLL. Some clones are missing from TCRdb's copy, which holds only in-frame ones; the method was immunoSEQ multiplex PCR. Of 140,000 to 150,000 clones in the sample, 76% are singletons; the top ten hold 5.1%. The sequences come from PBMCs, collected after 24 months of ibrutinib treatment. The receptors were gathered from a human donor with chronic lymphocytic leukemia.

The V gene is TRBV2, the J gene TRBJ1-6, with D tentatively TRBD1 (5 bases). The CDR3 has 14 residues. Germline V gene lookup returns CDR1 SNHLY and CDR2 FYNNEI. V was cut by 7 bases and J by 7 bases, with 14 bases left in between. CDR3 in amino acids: CASKPQAPNSPLHF. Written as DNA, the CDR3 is TGTGCCAGCAAACCACAGGCGCCCAATTCACCCCTCCACTTT.

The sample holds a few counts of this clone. The CDR3 region has the DNA TGTGCCAGCAGCGTCCAGGAGCTAGCGTCTGAGCAGTTCTTC. Encoded protein: CASSVQELASEQFF. V usage is TRBV9 and J usage is TRBJ2-1, with D perhaps TRBD2 (6 bases). The germline V and J ends were trimmed by 2 bases and 9 bases, with 15 bases remaining between them. The CDR3 totals 14 residues. Germline V gene lookup returns CDR1 SGDLS and CDR2 YYNGEE.

CDR3 nucleotide sequence: TGTGCCATCACCTCTACTCTTAGCTCCTACGAGCAGTACTTC. Translating it yields CAITSTLSSYEQYF. The chain uses TRBV10-3 and TRBJ2-7, with no clear D. CDR1 and CDR2 from the germline V gene are ENHRY and SYGVKD. V lost 7 bases and J lost 0, with 13 bases in between. The CDR3 is made up of 14 amino acids.

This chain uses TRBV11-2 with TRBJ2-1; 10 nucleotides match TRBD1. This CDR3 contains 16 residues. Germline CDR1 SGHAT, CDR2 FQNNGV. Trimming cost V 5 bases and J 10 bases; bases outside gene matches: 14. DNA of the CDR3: TGTGCCAGCAGCCCCTCGAGGGACAGGGGTCCTTGGGAGCAGTTCTTC. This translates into CASSPSRDRGPWEQFF.

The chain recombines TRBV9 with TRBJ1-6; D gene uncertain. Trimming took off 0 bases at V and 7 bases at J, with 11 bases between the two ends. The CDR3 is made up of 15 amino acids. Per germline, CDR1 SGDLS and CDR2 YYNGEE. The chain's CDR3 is CASSVVPDSNSPLHF. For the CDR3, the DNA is TGTGCCAGCAGCGTAGTTCCAGACTCCAATTCACCCCTCCACTTT. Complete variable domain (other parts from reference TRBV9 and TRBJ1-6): DSGVTQTPKHLITATGQRVTLRCSPRSGDLSVYWYQQSLDQGLQFLIQYYNGEERAKGNILERFSAQQFPDLHSELNLSSLELGDSALYFCASSVVPDSNSPLHFGNGTRLTVT.

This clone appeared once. The CDR3 reads CAWRPGWGTDAEDTQYF. The CDR3 nucleotides read TGTGCCTGGAGACCAGGGTGGGGCACTGACGCGGAAGATACGCAGTATTTT. The V call is TRBV30, the J call TRBJ2-3, with TRBD1 as a possible D gene (5 bases). Trimming shortened V by 3 bases and J by 5 bases, and 24 bases separated the two germline ends. This CDR3 has 17 residues. Per germline, CDR1 GTSNPN and CDR2 SVGIG (reference sequence). Variable domain in full (rest from reference TRBV30 and TRBJ2-3): SQTIHQWPATLVQPVGSPLSLECTVEGTSNPNLYWYRQAAGRGLQLLFYSVGIGQISSEVPQNLSASRPQDRQFILSSKKLLLSDSGFYLCAWRPGWGTDAEDTQYFGPGTRLTVL.

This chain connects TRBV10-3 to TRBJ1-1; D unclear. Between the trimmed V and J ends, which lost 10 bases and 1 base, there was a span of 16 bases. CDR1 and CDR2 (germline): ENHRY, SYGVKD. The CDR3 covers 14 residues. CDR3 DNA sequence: TGTGCCACCAACCCATTCCCGGCGAACACTGAAGCTTTCTTT. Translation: CATNPFPANTEAFF.

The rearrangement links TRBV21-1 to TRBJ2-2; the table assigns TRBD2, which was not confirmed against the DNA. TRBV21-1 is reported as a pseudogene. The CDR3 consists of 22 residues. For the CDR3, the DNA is TGTGCCAGCAGCAAAGGGGAAGCACCGGGACTAGCGGGGGGCCCAAACACCGGGGAGCTGTTTTTT. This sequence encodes CASSKGEAPGLAGGPNTGELFF.

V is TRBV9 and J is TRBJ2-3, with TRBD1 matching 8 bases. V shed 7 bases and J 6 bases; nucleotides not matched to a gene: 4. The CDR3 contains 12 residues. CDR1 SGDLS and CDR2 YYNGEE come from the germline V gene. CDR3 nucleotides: TGTGCCAGCCAGGGGGCTAGCGATACGCAGTATTTT. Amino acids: CASQGASDTQYF.

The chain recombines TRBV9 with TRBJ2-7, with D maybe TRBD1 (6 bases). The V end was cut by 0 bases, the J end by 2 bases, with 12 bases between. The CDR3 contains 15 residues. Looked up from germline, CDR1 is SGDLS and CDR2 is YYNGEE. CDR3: CASSVGGRAPYEQYF. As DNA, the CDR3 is TGTGCCAGCAGCGTAGGGGGGCGGGCCCCCTACGAGCAGTACTTC.